These 30 T cell receptor beta chains were all obtained from the same sample, sequenced in a study of cytomegalovirus exposure and HLA in healthy donors. Primers: 60 Vbeta forward and 13 Jbeta reverse. Some clones are missing from TCRdb's copy, which holds only in-frame ones; the method was immunoSEQ multiplex PCR. Recorded for this sample: some 60,000 clones. Sample: PBMCs. Source of these receptors: a man aged 30-40 years in good health and CMV-seropositive.

The chain joins TRBV18 to TRBJ2-7; weak D call: TRBD1 (5 bases). The V gene lost 4 bases and the J gene lost 3 bases, with 7 bases spanning the gap. The CDR3 length is 12 residues. Germline V gene sequence: CDR1 KGHSH, CDR2 LQKENI. The CDR3 loop is CASSLQGYEQYF. The CDR3 DNA is TGTGCCAGCTCACTGCAGGGCTACGAGCAGTACTTC.

The rearrangement links TRBV5-1 to TRBJ1-1; the match to TRBD1 covers 7 bases. Germline values: CDR1 SGHRS, CDR2 YFSETQ. The V and J ends lost 0 bases and 4 bases, in that order; junction bases with no gene match: 6. The CDR3 is made up of 15 amino acids. As DNA, the CDR3 is TGCGCCAGCAGCTTGGCCGGACAGGCGGGCACTGAAGCTTTCTTT. Translated, it gives CASSLAGQAGTEAFF.

This chain uses TRBV6-1 with TRBJ1-2; 8 nucleotides line up with TRBD1. J lost 7 bases, V lost 7 bases, and 14 bases had no gene match. The CDR3 is 15 amino acids. Germline V gives CDR1 MNHNS, CDR2 SASEGT. The CDR3 DNA follows: TGTGCCAGCACCAGAGATGGACAGGGACTGGGTGGCTACACCTTC. Encoded protein: CASTRDGQGLGGYTF.

V usage is TRBV30 and J usage is TRBJ1-2; a possible D gene is TRBD1 (5 bases). Germline V gene sequence: CDR1 GTSNPN, CDR2 SVGIG (reference sequence). The CDR3 consists of 12 residues. Trimming took 3 bases from V and 1 from J, leaving 6 bases between them. The CDR3, as DNA: TGTGCCTGGAGGACAGATAACTATGGCTACACCTTC. It is translated as CAWRTDNYGYTF.

The chain links TRBV5-1 to TRBJ2-2; TRBD2 aligns across 10 bases. The V gene's germline CDR1 is SGHRS and CDR2 YFSETQ. The CDR3 totals 16 residues. Trimming at V came to 2 bases and at J to 2 bases, leaving 3 bases not matched to a gene. Written as DNA, the CDR3 is TGCGCCAGCAGCTTTCTAGCGGGGGACAACACCGGGGAGCTGTTTTTT. This gives the protein CASSFLAGDNTGELFF. Variable domain in full (rest from reference TRBV5-1 and TRBJ2-2): KAGVTQTPRYLIKTRGQQVTLSCSPISGHRSVSWYQQTPGQGLQFLFEYFSETQRNKGNFPGRFSGRQFSNSRSEMNVSTLELGDSALYLCASSFLAGDNTGELFFGEGSRLTVL.

The rearrangement links TRBV19 to TRBJ2-1; possible D gene TRBD2, 6 bases. Deletions cut 4 bases from V and 2 bases from J, with 15 bases between. This CDR3 contains 16 residues. CDR1 and CDR2 from the germline V gene are LNHDA and SQIVND (reference sequence). The CDR3 region is CASSNSGEAAYNEQFF. The CDR3 DNA sequence: TGTGCCAGTAGTAATTCCGGGGAGGCGGCCTACAATGAGCAGTTCTTC.

The V call is TRBV18, the J call TRBJ1-5, with 8 positions matching TRBD1. V gave up 0 bases and J gave up 13 bases; unmatched junction bases: 5. This CDR3 comprises 13 residues. CDR1 and CDR2 (germline): KGHSH, LQKENI. CDR3 in DNA: TGTGCCAGCTCACCACCCGACAGGGGACCTCAGCATTTT. It is translated as CASSPPDRGPQHF.

Written as DNA, the CDR3 is TGTGCCTGGAGCCAAGGGCAGGGCGGCGAGCAGTACTTC. It yields the protein CAWSQGQGGEQYF. This sequence joins TRBV30 and TRBJ2-7; tentative D call: TRBD1 (5 bases). V lost 3 bases and J 6 bases, leaving 15 bases between the germline ends. The length of the CDR3 is 13 residues. Germline-derived CDR1 and CDR2 are GTSNPN and SVGIG (reference sequence).

The V call is TRBV25-1, the J call TRBJ2-5, with 9 bases lining up with TRBD1. This CDR3 contains 16 residues. V shed 3 bases, J shed 2 bases, and the junction held 7 bases outside the gene matches. Germline loops: CDR1 MGHDK, CDR2 SYGVNS. The CDR3 region has the DNA TGTGCCAGCAGTGAGAACAGGGGGCGCGGGCAAGAGACCCAGTACTTC. Residues: CASSENRGRGQETQYF.

V gene TRBV14 combines with J gene TRBJ2-3; D gene unclear. Germline loops: CDR1 SGHDN, CDR2 FVKESK. Trimming stripped 4 bases from V and 2 bases from J, with 7 bases between. The CDR3 has 13 amino acids. CDR3 nucleotide sequence: TGTGCCAGCAGCCGCGTCTACACAGATACGCAGTATTTT. As protein: CASSRVYTDTQYF.

This chain connects TRBV5-1 to TRBJ2-6; D is possibly TRBD2 (6 bases). The germline V gene has CDR1 SGHRS and CDR2 YFSETQ. The CDR3 runs 16 residues. The germline V and J ends were trimmed by 4 bases and 2 bases, with 13 bases remaining between them. This chain's CDR3 is CASSLGDLTGANVLTF. The CDR3 DNA is TGCGCCAGCAGCCTAGGGGACTTGACTGGGGCCAACGTCCTGACTTTC.

The chain combines TRBV30 with TRBJ1-5; D possibly corresponds to TRBD1 (5 bases). The germline V and J ends were trimmed by 3 bases and 3 bases, with 18 bases remaining between them. This CDR3 spans 16 amino acids. Germline lookup yields CDR1 GTSNPN and CDR2 SVGIG (reference sequence). The CDR3 spells CAWSTSAGTFNQPQHF. For the CDR3, the DNA is TGTGCCTGGAGCACAAGCGCCGGGACTTTCAATCAGCCCCAGCATTTT.

The chain couples TRBV29-1 to TRBJ1-2; 8 bases fit TRBD1. Germline V lookup: CDR1 SQVTM, CDR2 ANQGSEA. Trimming cost V 4 bases and J 7 bases; bases outside gene matches: 8. The CDR3 is 13 amino acids. The CDR3 loop is CSVATGGASGYTF. DNA for the CDR3: TGCAGCGTTGCAACAGGGGGTGCCAGTGGCTACACCTTC.

Considering frequency, this clone is medium-sized (0.01 to 0.1%). The V gene is TRBV6-1, the J gene TRBJ2-1, with 7 bases matching TRBD2. V trimming: 2 bases; J trimming: 2 bases; junction bases outside the gene matches: 3. The CDR3 is 15 amino acids. CDR1 and CDR2 (germline): MNHNS, SASEGT. The CDR3 sequence is CASSESGETYNEQFF. The CDR3 coding sequence is TGTGCCAGCAGTGAAAGCGGGGAGACCTACAATGAGCAGTTCTTC.

The chain links TRBV25-1 to TRBJ1-2, with a possible D match to TRBD1 (5 bases). The CDR3 runs to 18 residues. Trimming left V 4 bases short and J 4 bases short, with 25 bases between. In germline, CDR1 is MGHDK, CDR2 SYGVNS. DNA of the CDR3: TGTGCCAGCAGTGCACACCGGGACTCGATCCGAGGGGCCTATGGCTACACCTTC. Its translation: CASSAHRDSIRGAYGYTF.

The chain uses TRBV6-5 and TRBJ2-1; 7 nucleotides align to TRBD2. This CDR3 spans 13 amino acids. Looked up from germline, CDR1 is MNHEY and CDR2 is SVGAGI. J gave up 8 bases and V 2 bases, and 3 bases lay outside the gene matches. The CDR3 nucleotides are TGTGCCAGCAGTTACGGGGGGGGAGATGAGCAGTTCTTC. Amino acids: CASSYGGGDEQFF.

The chain joins TRBV7-9 to TRBJ2-5; 8 positions match TRBD1. The last part of the DNA fits TRBJ2-7 better; the J call may be wrong. The CDR3 runs to 17 residues. CDR1 and CDR2 (germline): SEHNR, FQNEAQ (reference sequence). CDR3 DNA sequence: TGTGCCAGCAGCTCCCAGGGGGCCGGCGGGAACTCCTACGAGCAGTACTTC. Amino acid sequence: CASSSQGAGGNSYEQYF.

The V and J genes are TRBV6-6 and TRBJ1-1; D is perhaps TRBD1 (5 bases). CDR1 is MNHNY and CDR2 is SVGAGI in the germline V gene (reference sequence). V lost 1 base, J lost 3 bases, and 9 bases lay in between. The CDR3 is 14 residues long. CDR3 in amino acids: CASSYWGGDTEAFF. The CDR3 DNA reads TGTGCCAGCAGTTACTGGGGGGGAGACACTGAAGCTTTCTTT.

The chain has TRBV7-9 and TRBJ1-1; D unresolved. Germline CDR1 SEHNR, CDR2 FQNEAQ (reference sequence). Between the trimmed V and J ends, which lost 1 base and 8 bases, there was a span of 8 bases. This CDR3 region has 12 residues. The CDR3 bases are TGTGCCAGCAGCTTAGGAACAGTCGAAGCTTTCTTT. Residues: CASSLGTVEAFF.

Here the CDR3 reads CASSSIAGEGTDTQYF. For the CDR3, the DNA is TGTGCCAGCAGTTCGATAGCGGGAGAGGGCACAGATACGCAGTATTTT. The chain couples TRBV27 to TRBJ2-3; 9 bases fit TRBD2. J lost 1 base, V lost 4 bases, and 6 bases had no gene match. In germline, CDR1 is MNHEY, CDR2 SMNVEV (reference sequence). The CDR3 is made up of 16 amino acids.

V gene TRBV19 combines with J gene TRBJ2-7; 8 bases line up with TRBD1. CDR3 length: 15 amino acids. Trimming cost V 5 bases and J 2 bases; bases outside gene matches: 8. The germline V gene encodes CDR1 LNHDA and CDR2 SQIVND (reference sequence). CDR3 in amino acids: CASSVTPGQAYEQYF. The CDR3 bases are TGTGCCAGTAGTGTAACCCCGGGACAGGCCTACGAGCAGTACTTC.

The rearrangement links TRBV15 to TRBJ1-3; no definite D call. The CDR3 runs 16 residues. Germline CDR1 reads LNHNV; CDR2 reads YYDKDF (reference sequence). Trimming pared 0 bases from V and 0 bases from J, leaving 9 bases between. CDR3 in amino acids: CATSRDPGLSGNTIYF. As DNA, the CDR3 is TGTGCCACCAGCAGAGATCCGGGTCTCTCTGGAAACACCATATATTTT.

The chain is built from TRBV10-3 and TRBJ2-7; a weak D match, TRBD1 (6 bases). The CDR3 totals 14 residues. Trimming removed 10 bases from V and 3 bases from J, with 19 bases in between. Per the germline V gene, CDR1 is ENHRY and CDR2 is SYGVKD. The CDR3 sequence: CATQQGTLDYEQYF. As DNA, the CDR3 is TGTGCCACCCAACAGGGTACGCTCGACTACGAGCAGTACTTC.

On this clone: The germline gene is not matched at one end of the junction; a read error may be the cause. The gene calls are TRBV30 and TRBJ2-3; 11 nucleotides match TRBD2. The CDR3 contains 16 residues. Germline lookup yields CDR1 GTSNPN and CDR2 SVGIG (reference sequence). The DNA for the CDR3 is TGTGCCTGGAGTCCGACGGCGACTAGCGGGATGGATAAGCAGTATTTT. As protein: CAWSPTATSGMDKQYF.

V usage is TRBV7-2 and J usage is TRBJ2-5; D is unresolved. This CDR3 is built from 13 residues. Trimming removed 2 bases from V and 5 bases from J, with 9 bases in between. Germline V gene data show CDR1 as SGHTA and CDR2 as FQGNSA. CDR3 protein: CASSLRQAETQYF. CDR3 nucleotides: TGTGCCAGCAGCTTACGTCAGGCGGAGACCCAGTACTTC.

DNA for the CDR3: TGTGCCTGGAGTCCGTTTAACCAGGGTAACTATGGCTACACCTTC. This encodes CAWSPFNQGNYGYTF. V gene TRBV30 combines with J gene TRBJ1-2; maybe TRBD1 (5 bases). Germline V lookup: CDR1 GTSNPN, CDR2 SVGIG (reference sequence). The CDR3 sequence is 15 residues long. V shed 2 bases and J shed 1 base, with 14 bases lying between them. Combining the CDR3 with reference TRBV30 and TRBJ1-2 gives the whole variable domain SQTIHQWPATLVQPVGSPLSLECTVEGTSNPNLYWYRQAAGRGLQLLFYSVGIGQISSEVPQNLSASRPQDRQFILSSKKLLLSDSGFYLCAWSPFNQGNYGYTFGSGTRLTVV.

The genes are TRBV4-1 and TRBJ1-1; D call uncertain. The CDR3 has 14 amino acids. Trimming removed 0 bases at V and 1 base at J, with 6 bases between. The germline gives CDR1 MGHRA, CDR2 YSYEKL. The CDR3 sequence is CASSQDRGNTEAFF. CDR3 bases: TGCGCCAGCAGCCAAGATCGGGGGAACACTGAAGCTTTCTTT.

The rearrangement uses TRBV6-5 and TRBJ2-7, with unresolved D. Per germline, CDR1 MNHEY and CDR2 SVGAGI. The CDR3 has 13 residues. Trimming shortened V by 2 bases and J by 3 bases, and 8 bases separated the two germline ends. The CDR3 DNA reads as TGTGCCAGCAGTTACGTTCCGGGCTACGAGCAGTACTTC. The encoded protein is CASSYVPGYEQYF.

The chain combines TRBV6-6 with TRBJ1-5; possibly TRBD1 for D (6 bases). Germline V gene data show CDR1 as MNHNY and CDR2 as SVGAGI (reference sequence). The CDR3 contains 15 residues. The V end was cut by 2 bases, the J end by 1 base, with 9 bases between. The CDR3 here is CASSYEGGSNQPQHF. The CDR3 DNA sequence: TGTGCCAGCAGTTACGAGGGGGGGAGCAATCAGCCCCAGCATTTT.

This chain links TRBV29-1 with TRBJ2-7; 8 nucleotides match TRBD1. CDR3 length: 13 residues. Germline V gene lookup returns CDR1 SQVTM and CDR2 ANQGSEA. The J segment lost 0 bases and the V segment lost 7 bases, leaving 5 bases of the junction unmatched. CDR3 nucleotide sequence: TGCAGCGCTATAACAGGGGGCTCCTACGAGCAGTACTTC. Its translation is CSAITGGSYEQYF.